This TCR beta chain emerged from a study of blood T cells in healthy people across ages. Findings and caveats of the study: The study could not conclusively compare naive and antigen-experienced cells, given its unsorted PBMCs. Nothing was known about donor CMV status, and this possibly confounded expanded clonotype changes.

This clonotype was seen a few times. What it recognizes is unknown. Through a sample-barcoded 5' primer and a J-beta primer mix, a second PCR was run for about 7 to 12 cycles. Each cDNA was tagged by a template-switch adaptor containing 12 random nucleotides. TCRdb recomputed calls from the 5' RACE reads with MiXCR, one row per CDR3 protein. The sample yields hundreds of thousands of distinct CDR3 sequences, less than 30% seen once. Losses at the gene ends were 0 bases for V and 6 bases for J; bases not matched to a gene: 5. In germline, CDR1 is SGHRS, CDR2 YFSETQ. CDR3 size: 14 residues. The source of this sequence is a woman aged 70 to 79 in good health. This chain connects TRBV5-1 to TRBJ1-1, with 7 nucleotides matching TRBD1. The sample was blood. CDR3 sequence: CASSLGDSGAEAFF. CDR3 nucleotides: TGCGCCAGCAGCTTGGGGGACAGCGGCGCTGAAGCTTTCTTT. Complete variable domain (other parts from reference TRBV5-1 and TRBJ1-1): KAGVTQTPRYLIKTRGQQVTLSCSPISGHRSVSWYQQTPGQGLQFLFEYFSETQRNKGNFPGRFSGRQFSNSRSEMNVSTLELGDSALYLCASSLGDSGAEAFFGQGTRLTVV.